This entry describes one T cell receptor (beta chain). Thawed PBMCs were FACS-sorted into unstimulated CD4+CD25+CD127- regulatory T cells, CD4+CD25- non-regulatory cells, CD4 and CD8 cells. Clones were sequenced by immunoSEQ multiplex PCR, and TCRdb holds only the in-frame ones, with some missing. The data contain 100,000 to 120,000 clones, 85% to 90% of them singletons. The data derive from a study of Tregs in tolerant kidney transplant recipients. The sequencing here drew on CD4+ T cells from blood, taken before the transplant. The sequence derives from a human donor who received a combined kidney and bone marrow transplant.

CDR3 loop: CASSSDPGDTEAFF. As DNA, the CDR3 is TGTGCCAGCAGTTCGGATCCGGGGGACACTGAAGCTTTCTTT. V is TRBV6-5 and J is TRBJ1-1; D is perhaps TRBD1 (5 bases). This CDR3 comprises 14 residues. The germline V gene encodes CDR1 MNHEY and CDR2 SVGAGI. The V gene lost 4 bases and the J gene lost 3 bases, with 12 bases spanning the gap.